This entry describes one T cell receptor (beta chain). Per the authors' pipeline: Estimation of nucleated cell counts was performed using reference gene primer amplification. This table comes from immunoSEQ multiplex PCR, and its TCRdb copy is limited to in-frame clones, with some not included. D and trimming were read from the DNA, whereas the V and J calls and clone size are those reported in that table. The sample comprises roughly 100,000 clones, 70% to 90% of which are singletons, and under 4% rests with the top ten. The entry originates in a study of blood T cell repertoires in COVID-19. Study background: Acute-phase and convalescent COVID-19 samples originated in the United States, Italy and Spain. PBMCs, B-cell-depleted T cells, or T cells provided the cDNA or gDNA that made up the material.

CDR3 size: 16 residues. Germline V lookup: CDR1 MNHEY, CDR2 SVGEGT. V lost 2 bases to trimming and J lost 6 bases; unmatched junction nucleotides: 8. The sequenced sample was peripheral blood. This TCR came from a middle-aged man in a cohort sampled during active COVID-19. The chain carries TRBV6-2 or TRBV6-3 and TRBJ2-1, with 9 bases lining up with TRBD1. In nucleotides, the CDR3 is TGTGCCAGCAGTTACAGTCCCGGGACAGGGATCAATGAGCAGTTCTTC. Residues: CASSYSPGTGINEQFF.